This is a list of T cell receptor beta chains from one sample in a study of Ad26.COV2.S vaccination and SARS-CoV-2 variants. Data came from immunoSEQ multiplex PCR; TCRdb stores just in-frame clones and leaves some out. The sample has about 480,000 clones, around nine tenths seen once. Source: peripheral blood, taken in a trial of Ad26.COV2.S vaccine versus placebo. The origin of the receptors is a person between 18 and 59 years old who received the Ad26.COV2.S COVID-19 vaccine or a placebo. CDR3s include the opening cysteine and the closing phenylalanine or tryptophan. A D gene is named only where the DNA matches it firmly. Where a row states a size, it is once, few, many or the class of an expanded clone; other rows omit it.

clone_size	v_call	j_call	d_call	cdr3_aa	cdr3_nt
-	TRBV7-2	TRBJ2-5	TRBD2	CASSKDGASGRQETQYF	TGTGCCAGCAGCAAAGACGGGGCTAGCGGGAGGCAAGAGACCCAGTACTTC
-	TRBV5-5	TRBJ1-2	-	CASSLTGSLSYGYTF	TGTGCCAGCAGCTTGACAGGCTCCCTATCTTATGGCTACACCTTC
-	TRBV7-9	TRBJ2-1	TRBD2	CASSFGREASGSSYNEQFF	TGTGCCAGCAGCTTCGGCCGGGAGGCTAGCGGGAGCTCCTACAATGAGCAGTTCTTC
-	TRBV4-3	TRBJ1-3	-	CASSQGNQGAGNTIYF	TGCGCCAGCAGCCAAGGGAACCAGGGAGCTGGAAACACCATATATTTT
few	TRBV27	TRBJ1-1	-	CASSIDRRNTEAFF	TGTGCCAGCAGTATAGACAGGCGGAACACTGAAGCTTTCTTT
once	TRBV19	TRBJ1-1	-	CASSIVGVGDTEAFF	TGTGCCAGTAGTATAGTGGGTGTCGGGGACACTGAAGCTTTCTTT
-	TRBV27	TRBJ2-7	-	CASSSGRGVYEQYF	TGTGCCAGCAGTTCGGGGCGGGGTGTCTACGAGCAGTACTTC
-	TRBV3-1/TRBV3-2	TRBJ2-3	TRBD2	CASSERLADTDTQYF	TGTGCCAGCAGCGAAAGACTAGCGGACACAGATACGCAGTATTTT
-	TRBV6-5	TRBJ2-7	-	CASITSNPPYEQYF	TGTGCCAGCATTACTTCAAACCCCCCCTACGAGCAGTACTTC
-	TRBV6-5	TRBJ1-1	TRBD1	CASSKQGRGAEAFF	TGTGCCAGCAGCAAACAGGGGAGAGGCGCTGAAGCTTTCTTT
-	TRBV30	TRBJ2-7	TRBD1	CAWARGPGYEQYF	TGTGCCTGGGCCAGGGGGCCTGGCTACGAGCAGTACTTC
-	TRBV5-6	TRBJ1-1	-	CASSPTLRNTEAFF	TGTGCCAGCAGTCCAACCCTCCGGAACACTGAAGCTTTCTTT
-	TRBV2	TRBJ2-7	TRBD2	CASSEQREVYEQYF	TGTGCCAGCAGTGAACAGCGGGAGGTCTACGAGCAGTACTTC
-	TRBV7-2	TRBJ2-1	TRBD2	CASRRTRLANEQFF	TGTGCCAGCAGGCGGACTAGGTTGGCCAATGAGCAGTTCTTC
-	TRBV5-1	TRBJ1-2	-	CASSFGGTQDYGYTF	TGCGCCAGCAGCTTCGGCGGGACCCAAGACTATGGCTACACCTTC
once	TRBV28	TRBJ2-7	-	CASRLGLSEQYF	TGTGCCAGCAGGCTGGGGCTGTCCGAGCAGTACTTC
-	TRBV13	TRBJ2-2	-	CASSSGTPTGELFF	TGTGCCAGCAGCTCGGGGACACCCACCGGGGAGCTGTTTTTT
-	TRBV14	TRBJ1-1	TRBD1	CASSLRTGGNTEAFF	TGTGCCAGCAGCCTCCGGACAGGGGGGAACACTGAAGCTTTCTTT
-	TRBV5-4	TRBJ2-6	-	CASSLDSGANVLTF	TGTGCCAGCAGCCTAGACTCTGGGGCCAACGTCCTGACTTTC
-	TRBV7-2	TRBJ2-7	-	CASSLGLGDEQYF	TGTGCCAGCAGCTTAGGTCTGGGGGACGAGCAGTACTTC